The 14 T cell receptor beta chains listed next were all sequenced from one sample in a study of shared clonotypes between healthy human individuals (dated by TCRdb to the early 2020s). The library was prepared using the immunoSEQ multiplex PCR assay. TCRdb obtained this table from immuneACCESS and retained in-frame rearrangements with V and J assigned. These tables miss some clones; where compared with another copy, unresolved V genes account for less than half of the shortfall, and the remainder is unexplained. The sample table holds some 510,000 clones, of which 75% to 85% were seen once. Of the sample, 10% to 15% is held by the ten largest clones. The sequencing input was PBMCs. These TCRs come from a woman between 40 and 50 years old in good health. Some clones in this sample may be carry-over from other donors' samples.

The genes are TRBV11-2 and TRBJ2-1; 7 nucleotides line up with TRBD2. Per germline, CDR1 SGHAT and CDR2 FQNNGV. V shed 9 bases, J shed 7 bases, and the junction held 18 bases outside the gene matches. CDR3 length: 16 amino acids. The CDR3 DNA reads as TGTGCCAGTTCCATTCAAGCTTGGGGAGGGCGGAATGAGCAGTTCTTC. It codes for CASSIQAWGGRNEQFF.

This clone was counted a few times. Other nucleotide sequences from this sample produce the same CDR3. The V gene is TRBV27, the J gene TRBJ2-1; 9 bases map to TRBD2. The CDR3 covers 14 residues. The ends lost 6 bases at V and 3 bases at J; junction bases unmatched: 3. Germline V CDR1 and CDR2: MNHEY, SMNVEV (reference sequence). This CDR3 reads CASSLAGYYNEQFF. The CDR3 DNA is TGTGCCAGCAGCCTAGCGGGATACTACAATGAGCAGTTCTTC.

The V and J genes are TRBV6-5 and TRBJ2-7; TRBD2 matches 10 bases. The ends lost 4 bases at V and 9 bases at J; junction bases unmatched: 6. Per the germline V gene, CDR1 is MNHEY and CDR2 is SVGAGI. The CDR3 extends over 13 amino acids. As DNA, the CDR3 is TGTGCCAGCAGTTCCTCTAGCGGGAGTTTGCAGTACTTC. It codes for CASSSSSGSLQYF.

The chain uses TRBV9 and TRBJ2-1, with D perhaps given as TRBD1 or TRBD2 (5 bases each). Trimming stripped 2 bases from V and 7 bases from J, with 13 bases between. The CDR3 sequence is 14 residues long. Germline V gene data show CDR1 as SGDLS and CDR2 as YYNGEE. The CDR3 region has the DNA TGTGCCAGCAGCGTGGGACGGTCTTGGAATGAGCAGTTCTTC. Its translation is CASSVGRSWNEQFF.

The chain recombines TRBV5-1 with TRBJ2-7, with TRBD1 matching 7 bases. The CDR3 spans 16 residues. Germline CDR1 and CDR2: SGHRS and YFSETQ. The V and J ends lost 1 base and 3 bases, in that order; junction bases with no gene match: 10. In DNA, the CDR3 is TGCGCCAGCAGCTTGTACCTGACAGGGAATGACTACGAGCAGTACTTC. Its protein product is CASSLYLTGNDYEQYF.

This sequence joins TRBV27 and TRBJ1-1, with D unresolved. Trimming left V 3 bases short and J 3 bases short, with 11 bases between. The CDR3 spans 14 residues. Looked up from germline, CDR1 is MNHEY and CDR2 is SMNVEV (reference sequence). The CDR3 DNA follows: TGTGCCAGCAGTTTCCTGGGATCGGACACTGAAGCTTTCTTT. This gives the protein CASSFLGSDTEAFF.

This clone was seen repeatedly, ten times or more. J is TRBJ1-5 and V is TRBV5-1, with D possibly being TRBD1 (5 bases). The CDR3 has 15 amino acids. Germline V gene data show CDR1 as SGHRS and CDR2 as YFSETQ. V lost 1 base and J lost 0, with 8 bases in between. The CDR3 sequence: CASSLYDSSNQPQHF. The CDR3 nucleotides read TGCGCCAGCAGCTTGTATGACAGTAGCAATCAGCCCCAGCATTTT.

This clone was detected once. V gene TRBV6-6 combines with J gene TRBJ2-2; D ambiguous. V was clipped by 8 bases and J by 0 bases, with 7 bases between them. CDR1 is MNHNY, CDR2 SVGAGI, per germline (reference sequence). This CDR3 contains 13 residues. In nucleotides, the CDR3 is TGTGCCAGCCATGCTTCGAACACCGGGGAGCTGTTTTTT. Translating it yields CASHASNTGELFF.

V and J are TRBV4-1 and TRBJ2-7, with TRBD2 identical over 8 bases. The V gene end was trimmed by 4 bases and the J gene end by 0 bases; junction bases not matched to a gene: 5. CDR1 MGHRA and CDR2 YSYEKL come from the germline V gene. The CDR3 consists of 15 residues. The CDR3 protein is CASSPLAVSSYEQYF. The CDR3 DNA reads as TGCGCCAGCAGCCCACTAGCGGTGAGCTCCTACGAGCAGTACTTC.

V usage is TRBV18 and J usage is TRBJ2-1; maybe TRBD1 (6 bases). V lost 4 bases and J lost 3, with 16 bases in between. The germline V gene encodes CDR1 KGHSH and CDR2 LQKENI. The CDR3 runs 16 residues. The CDR3 loop is CASSRTGTSRYNEQFF. The CDR3 coding sequence is TGTGCCAGCTCACGAACCGGGACATCTCGCTACAATGAGCAGTTCTTC.

This sequence joins TRBV15 and TRBJ2-3, with D possibly matching TRBD2 (6 bases). Trimming removed 1 base from V and 0 bases from J, with 17 bases in between. The CDR3 extends over 18 amino acids. Per the germline V gene, CDR1 is LNHNV and CDR2 is YYDKDF (reference sequence). The CDR3 protein is CATSRVGGWADSTDTQYF. As DNA, the CDR3 is TGTGCCACCAGCAGAGTCGGGGGTTGGGCAGATAGCACAGATACGCAGTATTTT.

The chain links TRBV7-6 to TRBJ1-4, with D unresolved. The CDR3 extends over 15 amino acids. Looked up from germline, CDR1 is SGHVS and CDR2 is FNYEAQ. Trimming removed 1 base at V and 8 bases at J, with 14 bases between. The CDR3 bases are TGTGCCAGCAGCTTAGGTCCGACACCTGAAGAAAAACTGTTTTTT. Residues: CASSLGPTPEEKLFF.

The chain combines TRBV29-1 with TRBJ2-2; D is unresolved. The germline V gene has CDR1 SQVTM and CDR2 ANQGSEA. The length of the CDR3 is 13 residues. Trimming took off 3 bases at V and 5 bases at J, with 10 bases between the two ends. The CDR3 DNA sequence: TGCAGCGTTGATGGCCTTGGGACCGGGGAGCTGTTTTTT. It encodes CSVDGLGTGELFF.

The rearrangement uses TRBV5-1 and TRBJ2-3, with D perhaps being TRBD1 or TRBD2 (6 bases each). V lost 4 bases and J lost 6, with 18 bases in between. The germline gives CDR1 SGHRS, CDR2 YFSETQ. The CDR3 extends over 15 amino acids. The CDR3 spells CASSLGHRAGDTQYF. The CDR3 DNA sequence: TGCGCCAGCAGCCTGGGACACCGGGCGGGGGATACGCAGTATTTT.